This T cell receptor beta chain appears in the sequencing data of a study of control samples from healthy donors and cancer patients (dated by TCRdb to the early 2020s). Details on this clone: Its target antigen remains unknown. No much larger clone exists at a distance of one base, and base qualities are not known.

Measured from the cysteine to the phenylalanine, the CDR3 is 14 residues long. CDR3 DNA is the only sequence kept; it has 42 bases, read in frame from the first base. CDR1 and CDR2 are read off the germline V gene (reference sequence) as SGHAT and FQDESV. Unmatched junction bases come to 2, with V trimmed by 3 bases and J by 2 bases. The library was built by means of the immunoSEQ multiplex PCR assay. The table comes from immuneACCESS by way of TCRdb, which keeps in-frame sequences with V and J called. Part of the clones is missing from these tables; in studies checked, under half for an unresolved V gene and the rest for unknown reasons. Counted in this sample were tens of thousands of clones; under 90% of them appeared once. The ten largest clones capture 25% to 30% of the sample.

The sequence was obtained from a man aged 50 to 59 in good health. The chain was built from TRBV11-1 and TRBJ2-3, and TRBD1 matches 7 of the central bases. The sequenced sample was blood. CDR3 reads: CASSFDRATDTQYF. The DNA sequence follows: TGTGCCAGCAGCTTTGACAGGGCCACAGATACGCAGTATTTT.